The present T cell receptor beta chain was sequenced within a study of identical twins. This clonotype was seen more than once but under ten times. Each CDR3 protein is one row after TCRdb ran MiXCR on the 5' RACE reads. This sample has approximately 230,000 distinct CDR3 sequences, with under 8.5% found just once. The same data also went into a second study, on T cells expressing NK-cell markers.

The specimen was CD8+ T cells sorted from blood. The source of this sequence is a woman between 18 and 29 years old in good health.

The DNA for the CDR3 is TGTGCCAGCAGCGGGGGGACTAGCGGGGCTACAGATACGCAGTATTTT. As protein: CASSGGTSGATDTQYF. The chain is built from TRBV7-9 and TRBJ2-3; 13 bases fit TRBD2. The germline V gene encodes CDR1 SEHNR and CDR2 FQNEAQ (reference sequence). The V gene end was trimmed by 5 bases and the J gene end by 3 bases; junction bases not matched to a gene: 5. The CDR3 has 16 residues.